This entry describes one T cell receptor beta chain. Measured with immunoSEQ multiplex PCR; TCRdb has only the in-frame clones, and not every one. The table has under 200,000 clones, approximately 84% seen once. This sample was taken from a study of blood T cell repertoires in COVID-19. The overall study: PBMCs, B-cell-depleted T cells, or T cells provided the cDNA or gDNA that made up the material.

The clonotype comes from a man in his sixties or seventies with active or convalescent COVID-19. Sequenced sample: peripheral blood.

The chain's CDR3 is CATRAGESPEQYF. Written as DNA, the CDR3 is TGTGCCACCCGAGCGGGAGAGTCCCCCGAGCAGTACTTC. The rearrangement uses TRBV13 and TRBJ2-7, with 8 bases identical to TRBD2. This CDR3 region has 13 residues. Germline trimming cut 10 bases from V and 6 bases from J; bases unmatched to any gene: 11. Germline-derived CDR1 and CDR2 are PRHDT and FYEKMQ (reference sequence).